These 15 T cell receptor beta chains share one sample of origin, sequenced in a study of human T cells and chemical hapten exposure. Stated time point: patch test 2, 6 weeks after DPC sensitization. Treatment denoted: therapeutic diphenylcyclopropenone sensitization with weekly scalp DPC. TCRdb processed the RACE reads anew with MiXCR; each CDR3 protein has one entry. The repertoire includes about 82,000 distinct CDR3 sequences, more than 6.5% of them detected once, and 1.3% sits in the top ten. The sequencing here drew on whole blood, taken in connection with sensitization to the hapten diphenylcyclopropenone (DPC). These receptors all stem from a woman younger than 45 with alopecia areata. Some clones in this sample may be carry-over from other donors' samples.

The sample holds many counts of this clonotype. The J gene is TRBJ2-7, the V gene TRBV18; D is uncertain. Trimming left V 6 bases short and J 6 bases short, with 18 bases between. Germline lookup yields CDR1 KGHSH and CDR2 LQKENI. The CDR3 runs 14 residues. CDR3 protein: CASSGVFPITEQYF. The CDR3 region has the DNA TGTGCCAGCTCGGGCGTCTTTCCGATTACCGAGCAGTACTTC.

This clonotype has ten or more counts. The rearrangement links TRBV20-1 to TRBJ2-7, with 8 bases that match TRBD2. Germline V lookup: CDR1 DFQATT, CDR2 SNEGSKA (reference sequence). The trim removed 3 bases at V and 4 bases at J, leaving 8 bases unmatched. This CDR3 is built from 14 residues. The DNA for the CDR3 is TGCAGTGCTAGTTCGGCGGGGGGCGGGTACGAGCAGTACTTC. Protein: CSASSAGGGYEQYF.

This clonotype was recorded at least ten times. The chain joins TRBV3-1 to TRBJ1-1, with TRBD1 identical over 7 bases. The germline CDR1 and CDR2 sequences are LGHDT and YNNKEL (reference sequence). The CDR3 spans 14 residues. Trimming at V came to 0 bases and at J to 5 bases, leaving 3 bases not matched to a gene. The CDR3 protein is CASSQEAGGTEAFF. In DNA form, the CDR3 reads TGTGCCAGCAGCCAAGAGGCAGGGGGGACTGAAGCTTTCTTT.

This clonotype was counted at least ten times. The rearrangement links TRBV29-1 to TRBJ1-3; 7 bases match TRBD1. Trimming took 5 bases from V and 0 from J; bases not matched to a gene: 1. The CDR3 contains 13 residues. In germline, CDR1 is SQVTM, CDR2 ANQGSEA. Here the CDR3 DNA reads TGCAGCGTTAGGACAGGCTCTGGAAACACCATATATTTT. It is translated as CSVRTGSGNTIYF.

The gene calls are TRBV3-1 and TRBJ2-7; D ambiguous. The CDR3 loop spans 15 amino acids. CDR1 LGHDT and CDR2 YNNKEL come from the germline V gene (reference sequence). Trimming took 0 bases from V and 9 from J, leaving 18 bases between them. The CDR3 region has the DNA TGTGCCAGCAGCCAAGATTGGGCAGGCCTCCTGGGGCAGTACTTC. This encodes CASSQDWAGLLGQYF.

This clonotype has just a few counts. Germline is not matched at one junction end, which may reflect a read error. The V and J genes are TRBV6-4 and TRBJ2-1; either TRBD1 or TRBD2 may fit D (9 bases each). CDR1 and CDR2 from the germline V gene are MRHNA and SNTAGT. The CDR3 totals 23 residues. CDR3 bases: TGTGCCGGTCACTTCGCCGCAAGGCGGGACAGGGAACGACCTGGGACTAGCTACCATGAGCAGTTCTTC. Protein product: CAGHFAARRDRERPGTSYHEQFF.

This clonotype was seen repeatedly, ten times or more. The rearrangement joins TRBV5-1 to TRBJ1-2, with D tentatively TRBD1 (6 bases). The CDR3 runs to 14 residues. In germline, CDR1 is SGHRS, CDR2 YFSETQ. V was clipped by 0 bases and J by 7 bases, with 13 bases between them. CDR3 residues: CASSLDPGAAGYTF. CDR3 DNA sequence: TGCGCCAGCAGCTTGGATCCGGGGGCTGCTGGCTACACCTTC.

This clonotype has only a few counts. V gene TRBV3-1 combines with J gene TRBJ1-1; D may be TRBD1 (5 bases). V lost 2 bases to trimming and J lost 2 bases, with 9 bases between them. Germline-derived CDR1 and CDR2 are LGHDT and YNNKEL (reference sequence). The CDR3 has 14 residues. The CDR3 spells CASSQYGDNTEAFF. DNA of the CDR3: TGTGCCAGCAGCCAATATGGGGACAACACTGAAGCTTTCTTT.

This clonotype showed up many times. This chain uses TRBV12-3 or TRBV12-4 with TRBJ1-5; no reliable D call. The ends were cut back, 2 bases at V and 0 bases at J, with 14 bases in the middle. The CDR3 has 17 amino acids. The CDR3: CASSLMLGRLSNQPQHF. CDR3 bases: TGTGCCAGCAGTTTAATGTTGGGCAGGCTTAGCAATCAGCCCCAGCATTTT.

This clonotype came up many times. In nucleotides, the CDR3 is TGTGCCAGCAGTACAGGGGATTTACGAAATGAGCAGTTCTTC. Amino acid sequence: CASSTGDLRNEQFF. The chain links TRBV6-1 to TRBJ2-1; 7 bases are a match to TRBD1. The germline V gene has CDR1 MNHNS and CDR2 SASEGT. The CDR3 is made up of 14 amino acids. The ends lost 5 bases at V and 7 bases at J; junction bases unmatched: 8.

This clonotype was counted a few times. V gene TRBV4-2 combines with J gene TRBJ1-1; 12 nucleotides align to TRBD1. The trim removed 0 bases at V and 11 bases at J, leaving 10 bases unmatched. Germline V CDR1 and CDR2: LGHNA, YNFKEQ. The CDR3 extends over 16 amino acids. The DNA of the CDR3 is TGTGCCAGCAGCCAAGAGGCCGGGACAGGGGGCTGGGGGGCTTTCTTT. Translation gives CASSQEAGTGGWGAFF.

The rearrangement uses TRBV6-6 and TRBJ1-5; TRBD1 might be the D (6 bases). The germline V gene encodes CDR1 MNHNY and CDR2 SVGAGI (reference sequence). V lost 10 bases and J lost 4, with 17 bases in between. CDR3 length: 14 residues. The CDR3 reads CATLLQGSNQPQHF. The DNA for the CDR3 is TGTGCCACCCTCCTACAGGGAAGTAATCAGCCCCAGCATTTT.

This clonotype was recorded a few times. The V call is TRBV12-5, the J call TRBJ1-5; maybe TRBD1 (5 bases). The germline V gene has CDR1 LGHNT and CDR2 FRNRAP. The V gene lost 5 bases and the J gene lost 6 bases, with 14 bases spanning the gap. This CDR3 has 14 residues. CDR3 loop: CASGPGEGGQPQHF. The CDR3 nucleotides read TGTGCTAGTGGTCCGGGGGAGGGCGGTCAGCCCCAGCATTTT.

This clonotype was seen only a few times. The V gene is TRBV20-1, the J gene TRBJ1-1, with 11 bases matching TRBD1. The V and J ends lost 6 bases and 4 bases, in that order; junction bases with no gene match: 7. Germline assignment: CDR1 DFQATT and CDR2 SNEGSKA (reference sequence). The CDR3 contains 14 residues. Written as DNA, the CDR3 is TGCAGTGCAGACGACGGGACAGGGGGCACTGAAGCTTTCTTT. It yields the protein CSADDGTGGTEAFF.

V gene TRBV6-5 combines with J gene TRBJ1-1; the match to TRBD1 covers 7 bases. Germline V gene data show CDR1 as MNHEY and CDR2 as SVGAGI. The CDR3 is made up of 14 amino acids. V shed 5 bases and J 4 bases; nucleotides not matched to a gene: 7. The chain's CDR3 is CASSQQGRGTEAFF. The CDR3 DNA reads TGTGCCAGCAGTCAACAGGGGAGGGGCACTGAAGCTTTCTTT.